Listed here are 9 T cell receptor beta chains from one sample, sequenced in a study of cytomegalovirus exposure and HLA in healthy donors. Sequencing used immunoSEQ multiplex PCR; TCRdb keeps in-frame clones, though not all of them. Here the sample spans 260,000 or so clones, just under 90% being singletons. Sequenced material: PBMCs. Receptors were obtained from a man younger than 35 in good health and CMV-seronegative.

The V and J genes are TRBV28 and TRBJ2-3, with TRBD1 matching over 9 bases. Trimming at V came to 6 bases and at J to 4 bases, leaving 5 bases not matched to a gene. The CDR3 is 14 residues long. The germline CDR1 and CDR2 sequences are MDHEN and SYDVKM. CDR3 DNA sequence: TGTGCCAGCAGAACAGGGGGCATCGCAGATACGCAGTATTTT. Translating gives CASRTGGIADTQYF.

In its sample, this clone was seen a few times. This chain joins TRBV27 and TRBJ1-2; the match to TRBD1 covers 7 bases. There are 13 residues in the CDR3. CDR1 and CDR2 from the germline V gene are MNHEY and SMNVEV (reference sequence). J lost 5 bases, V lost 6 bases, and 6 bases had no gene match. The CDR3 bases are TGTGCCAGCAGCCAGGGACAGATGTATGGCTACACCTTC. This codes for CASSQGQMYGYTF.

The chain couples TRBV15 to TRBJ1-4, with D possibly matching TRBD1 (6 bases). Trimming cost V 1 base and J 6 bases, with 12 bases left between them. The CDR3 spans 15 residues. The germline V gene has CDR1 LNHNV and CDR2 YYDKDF (reference sequence). The CDR3 coding sequence is TGTGCCACCAGCAGAGCCGGGACATCGGATGAAAAACTGTTTTTT. Its protein is CATSRAGTSDEKLFF. The variable domain in full, with the rest retrieved from reference TRBV15 and TRBJ1-4, is DAMVIQNPRYQVTQFGKPVTLSCSQTLNHNVMYWYQQKSSQAPKLLFHYYDKDFNNEADTPDNFQSRRPNTSFCFLDIRSPGLGDTAMYLCATSRAGTSDEKLFFGSGTQLSVL.

This chain joins TRBV5-1 and TRBJ2-5; the match to TRBD1 covers 7 bases. The junction had 8 bases not matched to a gene; V was cut back by 0 bases and J by 3 bases. CDR3 length equals 16 residues. The germline CDR1 and CDR2 sequences are SGHRS and YFSETQ. CDR3 region: CASSLEPDRSKETQYF. The CDR3, as DNA: TGCGCCAGCAGCTTGGAACCGGACAGGTCCAAAGAGACCCAGTACTTC.

J is TRBJ1-2 and V is TRBV19; 12 bases map to TRBD1. J gave up 7 bases and V 6 bases, and 9 bases lay outside the gene matches. The CDR3 is 15 amino acids. Germline values: CDR1 LNHDA, CDR2 SQIVND (reference sequence). CDR3: CASRDRDRGQVGYTF. The CDR3 coding sequence is TGTGCCAGTAGAGATAGGGACAGGGGGCAGGTTGGCTACACCTTC.

V is TRBV11-3 and J is TRBJ2-7; 7 positions match TRBD2. V trimming: 5 bases; J trimming: 4 bases; junction bases outside the gene matches: 5. The CDR3 has 13 amino acids. In germline, CDR1 is SGHNT, CDR2 YENEEA. In DNA form, the CDR3 reads TGTGCCAGCAGCCCCCGGGGAGGGTACGAGCAGTACTTC. Residues: CASSPRGGYEQYF.

This clone was picked up a small number of times. V is TRBV5-4 and J is TRBJ2-2; 16 bases map to TRBD2. The CDR3 is made up of 15 amino acids. The ends lost 7 bases at V and 9 bases at J; junction bases unmatched: 6. Germline V gives CDR1 SGHNT, CDR2 YYREEE (reference sequence). The CDR3 DNA is TGTGCCAGCCAGGGACTAGCGGGGGGGTCCCGGGAGCTGTTTTTT. It translates to CASQGLAGGSRELFF.

The V gene is TRBV19, the J gene TRBJ1-5; D gene ambiguous. This CDR3 spans 15 amino acids. Between the trimmed V and J ends, which lost 0 bases and 0 bases, there was a span of 6 bases. Germline V gives CDR1 LNHDA, CDR2 SQIVND (reference sequence). The CDR3 protein is CASSIDRYSNQPQHF. CDR3 nucleotide sequence: TGTGCCAGTAGTATAGACAGATATAGCAATCAGCCCCAGCATTTT.

This chain links TRBV6-5 with TRBJ2-3; D remains ambiguous. The germline V gene has CDR1 MNHEY and CDR2 SVGAGI. This CDR3 is 14 amino acids long. Trimming pared 6 bases from V and 6 bases from J, leaving 16 bases between. CDR3 coding DNA: TGTGCCAGCAGCCGCCCGTATTTCGGGGATACGCAGTATTTT. Its protein is CASSRPYFGDTQYF.